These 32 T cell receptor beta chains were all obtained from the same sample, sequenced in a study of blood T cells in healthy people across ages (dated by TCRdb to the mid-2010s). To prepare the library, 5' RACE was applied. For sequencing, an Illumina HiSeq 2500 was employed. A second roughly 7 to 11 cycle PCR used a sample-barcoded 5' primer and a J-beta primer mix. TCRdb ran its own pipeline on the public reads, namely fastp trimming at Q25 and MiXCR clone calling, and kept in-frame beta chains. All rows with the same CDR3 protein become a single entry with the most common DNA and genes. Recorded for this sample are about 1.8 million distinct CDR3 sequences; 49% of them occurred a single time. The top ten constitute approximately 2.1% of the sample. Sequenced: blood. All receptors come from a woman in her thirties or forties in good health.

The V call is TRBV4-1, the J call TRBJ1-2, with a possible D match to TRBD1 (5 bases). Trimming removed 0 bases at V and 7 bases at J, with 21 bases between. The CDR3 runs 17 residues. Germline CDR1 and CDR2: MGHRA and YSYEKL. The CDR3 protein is CASSQDLGAGTEGGYTF. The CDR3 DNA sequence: TGCGCCAGCAGCCAAGATCTCGGCGCAGGGACCGAGGGTGGCTACACCTTC.

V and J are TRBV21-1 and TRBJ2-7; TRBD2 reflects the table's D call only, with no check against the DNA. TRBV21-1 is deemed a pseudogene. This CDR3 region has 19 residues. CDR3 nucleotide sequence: TGTGCCAGCAGCGTCCAAAGGTCGGCAGGGAATTGGGAAACCTACGAGCAGTACTTC. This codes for CASSVQRSAGNWETYEQYF.

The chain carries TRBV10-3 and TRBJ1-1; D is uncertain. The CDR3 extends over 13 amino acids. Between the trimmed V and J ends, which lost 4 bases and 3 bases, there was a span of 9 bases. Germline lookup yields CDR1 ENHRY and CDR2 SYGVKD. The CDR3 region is CAISALSHTEAFF. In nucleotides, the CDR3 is TGTGCCATCAGTGCTCTCTCCCACACTGAAGCTTTCTTT.

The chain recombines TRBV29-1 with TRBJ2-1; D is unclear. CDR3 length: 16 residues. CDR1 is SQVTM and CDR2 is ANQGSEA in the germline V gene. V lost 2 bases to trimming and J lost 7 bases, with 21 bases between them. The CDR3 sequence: CSVELPIIPSRNEQFF. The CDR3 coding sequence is TGCAGCGTTGAACTCCCCATTATCCCCTCTCGGAATGAGCAGTTCTTC.

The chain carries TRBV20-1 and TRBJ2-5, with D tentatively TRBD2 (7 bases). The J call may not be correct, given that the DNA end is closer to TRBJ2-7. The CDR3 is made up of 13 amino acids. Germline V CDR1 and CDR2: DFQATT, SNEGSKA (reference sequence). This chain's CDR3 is CSASGGLLGEQYF. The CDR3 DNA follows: TGCAGTGCTAGCGGGGGGCTCCTGGGCGAGCAGTACTTC.

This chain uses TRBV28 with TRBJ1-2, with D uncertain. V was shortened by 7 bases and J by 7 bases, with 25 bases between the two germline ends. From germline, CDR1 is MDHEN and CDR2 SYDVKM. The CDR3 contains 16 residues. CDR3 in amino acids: CASTDLGPQLNIGYTF. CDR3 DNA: TGTGCCAGCACCGACCTGGGCCCCCAGCTCAATATTGGCTACACCTTC.

CDR3 coding DNA: TGTGCCAGCAGTACGACCGGGACAGGGTACGAGCAGTACTTC. Translated: CASSTTGTGYEQYF. The chain combines TRBV27 with TRBJ2-7, with 9 bases aligning to TRBD1. V was pared by 5 bases and J by 4 bases, with 6 bases of the junction left unmatched. The CDR3 is made up of 14 amino acids. Germline V gives CDR1 MNHEY, CDR2 SMNVEV (reference sequence).

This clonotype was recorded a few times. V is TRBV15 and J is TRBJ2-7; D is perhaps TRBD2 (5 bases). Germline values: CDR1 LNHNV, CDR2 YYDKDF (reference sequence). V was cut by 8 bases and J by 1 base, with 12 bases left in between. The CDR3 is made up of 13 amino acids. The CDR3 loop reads CATRGKSSYEQYF. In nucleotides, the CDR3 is TGTGCCACCCGGGGAAAAAGTTCCTACGAGCAGTACTTC.

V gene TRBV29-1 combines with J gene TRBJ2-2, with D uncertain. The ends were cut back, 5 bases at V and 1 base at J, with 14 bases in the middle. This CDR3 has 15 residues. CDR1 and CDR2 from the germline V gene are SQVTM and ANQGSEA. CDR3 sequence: CSVREADLNTGELFF. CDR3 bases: TGCAGCGTTAGAGAGGCCGACCTGAACACCGGGGAGCTGTTTTTT.

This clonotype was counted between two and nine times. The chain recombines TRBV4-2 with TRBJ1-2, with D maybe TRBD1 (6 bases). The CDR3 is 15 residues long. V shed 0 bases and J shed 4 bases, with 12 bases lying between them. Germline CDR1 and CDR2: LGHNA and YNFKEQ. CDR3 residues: CASSQEGGTLYGYTF. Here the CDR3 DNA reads TGTGCCAGCAGCCAAGAAGGGGGGACCCTCTATGGCTACACCTTC.

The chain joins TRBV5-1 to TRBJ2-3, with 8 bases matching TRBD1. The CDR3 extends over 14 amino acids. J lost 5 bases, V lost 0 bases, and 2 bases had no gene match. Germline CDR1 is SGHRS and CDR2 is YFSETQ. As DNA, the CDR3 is TGCGCCAGCAGCTTGGTAACAGGGGGAGATACGCAGTATTTT. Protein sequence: CASSLVTGGDTQYF.

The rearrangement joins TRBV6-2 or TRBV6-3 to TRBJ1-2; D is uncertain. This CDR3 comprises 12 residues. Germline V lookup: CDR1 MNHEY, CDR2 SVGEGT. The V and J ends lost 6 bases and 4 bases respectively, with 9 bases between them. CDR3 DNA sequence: TGTGCCAGCAGAACTTCTCCCTATGGCTACACCTTC. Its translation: CASRTSPYGYTF.

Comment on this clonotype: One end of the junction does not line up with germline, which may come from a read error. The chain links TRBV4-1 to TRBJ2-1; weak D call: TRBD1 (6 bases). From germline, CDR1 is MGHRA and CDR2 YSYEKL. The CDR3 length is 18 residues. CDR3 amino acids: CASSQGGLTSSSHNEQFF. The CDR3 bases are TGCGCCAGCAGCCAAGGGGGGCTTACATCGAGCTCCCACAATGAGCAGTTCTTC.

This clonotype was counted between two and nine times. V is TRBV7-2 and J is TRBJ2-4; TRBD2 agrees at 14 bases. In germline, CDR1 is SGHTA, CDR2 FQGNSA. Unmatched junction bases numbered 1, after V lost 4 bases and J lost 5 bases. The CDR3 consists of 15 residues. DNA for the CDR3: TGTGCCAGCAGCTCGACTAGCGGGGGGGAAAACATTCAGTACTTC. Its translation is CASSSTSGGENIQYF.

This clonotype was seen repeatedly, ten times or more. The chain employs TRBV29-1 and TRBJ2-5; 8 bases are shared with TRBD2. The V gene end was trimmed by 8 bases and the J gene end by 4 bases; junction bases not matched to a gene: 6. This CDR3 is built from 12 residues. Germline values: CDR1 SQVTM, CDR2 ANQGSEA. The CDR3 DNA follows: TGCAGCCTGCGGGAGGCTGGAGAGACCCAGTACTTC. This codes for CSLREAGETQYF.

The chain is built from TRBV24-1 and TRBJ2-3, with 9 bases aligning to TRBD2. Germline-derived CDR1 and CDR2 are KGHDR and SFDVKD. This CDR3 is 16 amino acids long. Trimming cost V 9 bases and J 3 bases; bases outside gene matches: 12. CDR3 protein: CATGPRGGRLTDTQYF. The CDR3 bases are TGTGCCACCGGCCCGCGGGGGGGGCGTCTAACAGATACGCAGTATTTT.

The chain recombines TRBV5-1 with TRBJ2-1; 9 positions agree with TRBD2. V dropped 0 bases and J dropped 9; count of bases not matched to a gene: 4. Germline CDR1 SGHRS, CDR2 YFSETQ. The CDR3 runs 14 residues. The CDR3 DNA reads TGCGCCAGCAGCTTGGGCGGGGGGGCTCGTGAGCAGTTCTTC. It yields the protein CASSLGGGAREQFF.

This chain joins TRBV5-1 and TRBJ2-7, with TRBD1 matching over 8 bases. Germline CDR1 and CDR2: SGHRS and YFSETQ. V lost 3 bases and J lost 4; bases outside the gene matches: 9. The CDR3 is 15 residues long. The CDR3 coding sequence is TGCGCCAGCAGCTACACGGACAGGGATGGGTACGAGCAGTACTTC. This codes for CASSYTDRDGYEQYF.

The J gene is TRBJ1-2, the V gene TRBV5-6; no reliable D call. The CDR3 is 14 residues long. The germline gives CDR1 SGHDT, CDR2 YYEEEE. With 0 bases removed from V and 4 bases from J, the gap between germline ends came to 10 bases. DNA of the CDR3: TGTGCCAGCAGCTTGGGTGAACAGATCTATGGCTACACCTTC. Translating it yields CASSLGEQIYGYTF.

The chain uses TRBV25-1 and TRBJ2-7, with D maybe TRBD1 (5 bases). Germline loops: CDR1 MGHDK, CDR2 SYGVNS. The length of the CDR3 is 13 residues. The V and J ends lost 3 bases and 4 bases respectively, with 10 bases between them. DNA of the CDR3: TGTGCCAGCAGTGATGGGGCCCCGTACGAGCAGTACTTC. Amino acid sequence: CASSDGAPYEQYF.

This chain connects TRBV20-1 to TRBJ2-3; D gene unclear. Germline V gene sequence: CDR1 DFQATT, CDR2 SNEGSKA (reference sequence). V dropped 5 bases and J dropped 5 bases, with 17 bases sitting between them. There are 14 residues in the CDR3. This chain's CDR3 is CSAFPILSGDTQYF. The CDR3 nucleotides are TGCAGTGCTTTCCCTATTCTCTCGGGAGATACGCAGTATTTT.

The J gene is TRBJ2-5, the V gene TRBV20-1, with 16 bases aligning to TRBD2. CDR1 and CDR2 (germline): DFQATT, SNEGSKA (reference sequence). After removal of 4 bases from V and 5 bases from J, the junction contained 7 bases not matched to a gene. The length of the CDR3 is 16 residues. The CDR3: CSAMGLAGGRWETQYF. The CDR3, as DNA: TGCAGTGCTATGGGACTAGCGGGGGGGCGTTGGGAGACCCAGTACTTC.

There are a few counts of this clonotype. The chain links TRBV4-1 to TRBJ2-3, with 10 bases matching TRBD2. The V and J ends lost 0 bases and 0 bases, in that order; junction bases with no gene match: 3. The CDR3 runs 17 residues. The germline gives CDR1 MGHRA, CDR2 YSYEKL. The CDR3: CASSQEQRGGSTDTQYF. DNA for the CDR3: TGCGCCAGCAGCCAAGAACAGCGGGGGGGGAGCACAGATACGCAGTATTTT.

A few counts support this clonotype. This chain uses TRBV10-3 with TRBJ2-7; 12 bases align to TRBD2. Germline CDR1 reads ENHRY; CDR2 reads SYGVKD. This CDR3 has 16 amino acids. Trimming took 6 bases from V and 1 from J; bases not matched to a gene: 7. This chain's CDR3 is CAISTMTSGSSYEQYF. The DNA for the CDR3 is TGTGCCATCAGCACCATGACTAGCGGGAGTTCCTACGAGCAGTACTTC.

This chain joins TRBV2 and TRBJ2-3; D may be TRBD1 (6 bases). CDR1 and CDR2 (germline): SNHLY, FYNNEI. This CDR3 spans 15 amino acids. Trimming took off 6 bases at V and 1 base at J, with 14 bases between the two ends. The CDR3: CASRRGTHRTDTQYF. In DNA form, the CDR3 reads TGTGCCAGCAGGAGAGGGACACATCGCACAGATACGCAGTATTTT.

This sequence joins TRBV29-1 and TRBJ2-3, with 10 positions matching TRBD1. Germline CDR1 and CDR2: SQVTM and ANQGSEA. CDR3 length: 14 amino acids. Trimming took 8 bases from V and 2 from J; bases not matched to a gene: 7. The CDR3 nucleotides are TGCAGCTACGGACAGGGGGGCAACACAGATACGCAGTATTTT. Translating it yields CSYGQGGNTDTQYF.

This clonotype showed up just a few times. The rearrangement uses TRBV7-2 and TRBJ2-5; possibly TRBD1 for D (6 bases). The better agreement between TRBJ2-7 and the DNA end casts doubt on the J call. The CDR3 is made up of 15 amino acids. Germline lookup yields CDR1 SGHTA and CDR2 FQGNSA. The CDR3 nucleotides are TGTGCCAGCAGCTTCTCGGGCCAGGGGCTCTCCGAGCAGTACTTC. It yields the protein CASSFSGQGLSEQYF.

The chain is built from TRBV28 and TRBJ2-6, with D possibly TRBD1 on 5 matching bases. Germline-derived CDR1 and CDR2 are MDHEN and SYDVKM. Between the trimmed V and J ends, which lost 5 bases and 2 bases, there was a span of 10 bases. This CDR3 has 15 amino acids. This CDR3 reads CASSRYRTGANVLTF. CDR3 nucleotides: TGTGCCAGCAGTCGTTACAGGACTGGGGCCAACGTCCTGACTTTC.

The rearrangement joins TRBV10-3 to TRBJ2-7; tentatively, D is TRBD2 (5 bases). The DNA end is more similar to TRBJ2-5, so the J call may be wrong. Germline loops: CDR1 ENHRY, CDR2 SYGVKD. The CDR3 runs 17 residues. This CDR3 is CAVLKSVCLARKETQYF. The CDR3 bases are TGTGCCGTTCTAAAGAGTGTTTGTCTAGCACGCAAAGAGACCCAGTACTTC.

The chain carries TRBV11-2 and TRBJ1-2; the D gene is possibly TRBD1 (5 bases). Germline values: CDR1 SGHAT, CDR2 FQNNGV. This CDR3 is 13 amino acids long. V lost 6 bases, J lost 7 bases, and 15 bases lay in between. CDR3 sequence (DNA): TGTGCCAGCAGTCCGACAGTCCTATCTGGCTACACCTTC. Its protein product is CASSPTVLSGYTF.

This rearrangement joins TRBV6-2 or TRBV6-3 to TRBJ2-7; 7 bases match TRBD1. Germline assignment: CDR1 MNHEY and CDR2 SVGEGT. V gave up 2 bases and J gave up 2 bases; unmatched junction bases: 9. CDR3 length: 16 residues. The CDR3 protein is CASSYAWTGKTYEQYF. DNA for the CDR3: TGTGCCAGCAGTTACGCCTGGACAGGAAAGACCTACGAGCAGTACTTC.

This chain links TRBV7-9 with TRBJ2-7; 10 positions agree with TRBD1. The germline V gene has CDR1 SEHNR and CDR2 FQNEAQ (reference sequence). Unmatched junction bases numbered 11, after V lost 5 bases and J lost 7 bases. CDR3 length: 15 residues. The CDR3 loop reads CASSNRDRGRSEQYF. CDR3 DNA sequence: TGTGCCAGCAGCAACCGGGACAGGGGAAGGTCAGAGCAGTACTTC. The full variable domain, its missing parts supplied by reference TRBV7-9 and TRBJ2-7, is DTGVSQNPRHKITKRGQNVTFRCDPISEHNRLYWYRQTLGQGPEFLTYFQNEAQLEKSRLLSDRFSAERPKGSFSTLEIQRTEQGDSAMYLCASSNRDRGRSEQYFGPGTRLTVT.